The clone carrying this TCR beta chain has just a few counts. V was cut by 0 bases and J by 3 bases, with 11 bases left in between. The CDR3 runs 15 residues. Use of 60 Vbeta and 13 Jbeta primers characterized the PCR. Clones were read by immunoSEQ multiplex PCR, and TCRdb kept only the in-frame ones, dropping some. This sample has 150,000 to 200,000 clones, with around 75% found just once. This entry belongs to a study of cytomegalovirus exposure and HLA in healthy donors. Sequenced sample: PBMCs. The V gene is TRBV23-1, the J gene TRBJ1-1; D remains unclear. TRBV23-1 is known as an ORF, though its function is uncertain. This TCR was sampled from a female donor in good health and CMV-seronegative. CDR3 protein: CASSQSGAAHTEAFF. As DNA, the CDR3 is TGCGCCAGCAGTCAATCGGGAGCAGCCCACACTGAAGCTTTCTTT.